A selection of T cell receptor beta chains follows, all from one sample in a study of T cell responses to AZD1222 COVID-19 vaccine. TCRdb keeps only in-frame clones here, not all; method: immunoSEQ multiplex PCR. Among roughly 69,000 clones, 80% were seen once, and the ten largest hold over 12%. The sample consisted of peripheral blood, taken 28 days after the second AZD1222 dose. These receptors were collected from an adult who received the AZD1222 COVID-19 vaccine. Both conserved end residues are part of each CDR3.

TRBV5-1	TRBJ1-2	CASSLVQGVGGYTF
TRBV30	TRBJ2-7	CAWSVGSFYDEQYF
TRBV11-2	TRBJ1-2	CASSLRFLGYTF
TRBV9	TRBJ1-2	CASSVQDMRYGYTF
TRBV5-1	TRBJ2-7	CASSLAGQGYEQYF
TRBV7-2	TRBJ2-3	CASSLSPGPDTQYF
TRBV2	TRBJ2-7	CASSDILGGRGDEQYF
TRBV12-3/TRBV12-4	TRBJ1-6	CASRLDGSPLHF
TRBV15	TRBJ2-7	CATSSRDYEQYF
TRBV23-1	TRBJ2-1	CASSQSFKVLNYNEQFF
TRBV30	TRBJ1-2	CAWSVGGGGYTF